Listed below are T cell receptor beta chains from one sample, sequenced in a study of blood T cell repertoires in COVID-19. Repertoires were generated with immunoSEQ multiplex PCR, while TCRdb's copy carries only in-frame clones and drops some. The data contain 200,000 or so clones, almost 85% of them singletons. Sequenced: peripheral blood. The receptor set was obtained from a human donor with acute or convalescent COVID-19. The donor label of this sample is uncertain. The CDR3 runs from the conserved cysteine through the conserved F or W. A D gene is named only where the DNA matches it firmly. Clone size, where shown, is once, few, many, or a class for clones that have expanded.

D gene	V gene	clone size	J gene	CDR3 protein	CDR3 DNA
TRBD1	TRBV11-2	-	TRBJ1-4	CAFDRGLREKLFF	TGTGCCTTTGATAGGGGGCTTAGGGAAAAACTGTTTTTT
-	TRBV21-1	-	TRBJ1-2	CASNPGQGSGYTF	TGTGCCAGCAACCCGGGACAGGGCTCTGGCTACACCTTC
-	TRBV7-9	-	TRBJ2-7	CASSLVWGPAAEQYF	TGTGCCAGCAGCTTAGTGTGGGGCCCAGCCGCCGAGCAGTACTTC
TRBD2	TRBV10-3	-	TRBJ2-5	CAISAGLAGIETQYF	TGTGCCATCAGTGCGGGGCTAGCGGGAATAGAGACCCAGTACTTC
TRBD1	TRBV27	few	TRBJ2-5	CASSKRDRGLQETQYF	TGTGCCAGCAGCAAACGCGACAGGGGATTACAGGAGACCCAGTACTTC
TRBD2	TRBV5-1	-	TRBJ2-1	CASSLWPAGGQSYNEQFF	TGCGCCAGCAGCTTGTGGCCAGCGGGAGGACAATCCTACAATGAGCAGTTCTTC
-	TRBV4-1	-	TRBJ2-5	CASSQGAGSDQETQYF	TGCGCCAGCAGCCAAGGAGCGGGCTCCGACCAAGAGACCCAGTACTTC
-	TRBV29-1	few	TRBJ2-7	CSVESGTYEQYF	TGCAGCGTTGAGAGCGGCACCTACGAGCAGTACTTC
-	TRBV28	-	TRBJ1-5	CASRSSGEASQPQHF	TGTGCCAGCAGATCCTCAGGGGAAGCGAGTCAGCCCCAGCATTTT
TRBD2	TRBV9	-	TRBJ2-1	CASSVGEGYYNEQFF	TGTGCCAGCAGCGTAGGGGAGGGTTACTACAATGAGCAGTTCTTC
TRBD1	TRBV6-6	-	TRBJ2-7	CASSYRGTGREYEQYF	TGTGCCAGCAGTTACAGGGGGACAGGGCGAGAGTACGAGCAGTACTTC
-	TRBV13	-	TRBJ1-1	CASSLDRLNTEAFF	TGTGCCAGCAGCCTCGACAGGCTGAACACTGAAGCTTTCTTT
TRBD2	TRBV9	-	TRBJ2-1	CASSGGTSSYNEQFF	TGTGCCAGCAGCGGAGGGACTAGCAGCTACAATGAGCAGTTCTTC
-	TRBV15	-	TRBJ1-5	CATSRDLGDTNQPQHF	TGTGCCACCAGCAGAGACCTGGGGGACACCAATCAGCCCCAGCATTTT
-	TRBV28	-	TRBJ1-6	CASSTGPVTLHF	TGTGCCAGCAGTACAGGGCCCGTGACCCTCCACTTT
-	TRBV5-1	few	TRBJ2-3	CASSTDGTRGNTQYF	TGCGCCAGCAGCACCGACGGCACCCGGGGGAATACGCAGTATTTT
-	TRBV27	-	TRBJ1-5	CASRRNSNQPQHF	TGTGCCAGCAGGCGTAATAGCAATCAGCCCCAGCATTTT
TRBD2	TRBV5-1	-	TRBJ2-1	CASSPTSGRSNEQFF	TGCGCCAGCAGCCCTACTAGCGGGAGGTCCAATGAGCAGTTCTTC
-	TRBV9	-	TRBJ1-4	CASSGSGSTNEKLFF	TGTGCCAGCAGCGGCTCAGGTTCAACTAATGAAAAACTGTTTTTT
TRBD1	TRBV30	-	TRBJ2-5	CAWSAYPGQVEYF	TGTGCCTGGAGTGCCTATCCCGGACAGGTGGAGTACTTC
TRBD1	TRBV7-7	few	TRBJ2-3	CASSLGQGALSTDTQYF	TGTGCCAGCAGCTTAGGGCAGGGGGCCCTATCCACAGATACGCAGTATTTT
-	TRBV7-6	-	TRBJ2-1	CASSSPYDRHNYNEQFF	TGTGCCAGCAGCTCCCCCTACGACAGGCACAACTACAATGAGCAGTTCTTC
-	TRBV7-3	-	TRBJ2-4	CASSLTAGPRRNIQYF	TGTGCCAGCAGCTTAACGGCAGGGCCAAGGAGAAACATTCAGTACTTC
TRBD2	TRBV2	-	TRBJ2-2	CASSDRISGRGTGELFF	TGTGCCAGCAGTGATCGGATTAGCGGGAGGGGGACCGGGGAGCTGTTTTTT
TRBD2	TRBV5-1	-	TRBJ2-7	CASSLDRSGGSYEQYF	TGCGCCAGCAGCTTGGATCGTAGCGGGGGTTCCTACGAGCAGTACTTC
TRBD2	TRBV25-1	-	TRBJ2-1	CASSREALYNEQFF	TGTGCCAGCTCTCGGGAGGCCCTTTACAATGAGCAGTTCTTC
-	TRBV12-3/TRBV12-4	-	TRBJ1-1	CASRGAKNTEAFF	TGTGCCAGCAGAGGAGCTAAGAACACTGAAGCTTTCTTT
TRBD1	TRBV18	-	TRBJ1-5	CASSGTDSNQPQHF	TGTGCCAGCTCGGGGACAGACAGCAATCAGCCCCAGCATTTT
-	TRBV24-1	-	TRBJ1-5	CATSDPNQPQHF	TGTGCCACCAGTGATCCAAATCAGCCCCAGCATTTT
-	TRBV9	-	TRBJ2-3	CASSPHGADRYRDTQYF	TGTGCCAGCAGCCCCCATGGGGCGGACCGTTACAGAGATACGCAGTATTTT
TRBD2	TRBV7-2	-	TRBJ2-7	CASSILAGGYEQYF	TGTGCCAGCAGCATACTAGCGGGGGGTTACGAGCAGTACTTC